Listed below are T cell receptor beta chains from one sample, sequenced in a study of identical twins. One entry per CDR3 protein, called by TCRdb with MiXCR from the 5' RACE reads. The table includes about 240,000 distinct CDR3 sequences, over 9.5% detected once. The sequenced material came from memory T cells sorted from blood. The receptors were gathered from a man aged 50 to 60 in good health. The CDR3 runs from the conserved cysteine through the conserved F or W. The D gene is left open where the match is weak. Clone size appears in some rows only: once, few, many, or a class for an expanded clone.

clone size | J gene | V gene | D gene | CDR3 DNA | CDR3 protein
few | TRBJ2-3 | TRBV4-2 | . | TGTGCCAGCAGCCAAACCGCGATCGGCGCCAGAACAGATACGCAGTATTTT | CASSQTAIGARTDTQYF
many | TRBJ2-3 | TRBV5-1 | TRBD1 | TGCGCCAGCAGCTTGACAGGGGTCACCACAGATACGCAGTATTTT | CASSLTGVTTDTQYF
medium-sized | TRBJ2-3 | TRBV5-1 | . | TGCGCCAGCAGCTTGCAGGACACAGATACGCAGTATTTT | CASSLQDTDTQYF
many | TRBJ2-1 | TRBV20-1 | . | TGCAGTGCTAGGGATCTCGACCCCCCGTACAATGAGCAGTTCTTC | CSARDLDPPYNEQFF
many | TRBJ2-7 | TRBV4-2 | TRBD2 | TGTGCCAGCAGCCCTACTCCCCTAGCGGGCTCCTACGAGCAGTACTTC | CASSPTPLAGSYEQYF
few | TRBJ1-6 | TRBV5-5 | . | TGTGCCAGCAGCTTGGAACCGGGCTCCTATAATTCACCCCTCCACTTT | CASSLEPGSYNSPLHF
many | TRBJ1-5 | TRBV7-2 | . | TGTGCCAGCAGCTTAGGACGGGGGGCTGGAAGCAATCAGCCCCAGCATTTT | CASSLGRGAGSNQPQHF
. | TRBJ1-3 | TRBV20-1 | . | TGCAGTGCTCGGACAACCACTGGAAACACCATATATTTT | CSARTTTGNTIYF
. | TRBJ2-3 | TRBV2 | TRBD2 | TGTGCCAGCAGTGACCCCAGAGCGGGAGGCACAGATACGCAGTATTTT | CASSDPRAGGTDTQYF
. | TRBJ2-6 | TRBV7-7 | TRBD1 | TGTGCCAGCGACAGGGGTGGTTGTGGGGCCAACGTCCTGACTTTC | CASDRGGCGANVLTF
. | TRBJ2-7 | TRBV7-8 | TRBD2 | TGTGCCTGCAGCCCTCGTAGCGGGAGCTCCTACGAGCAGTACTTC | CACSPRSGSSYEQYF
. | TRBJ1-2 | TRBV4-1 | . | TGCGCCAGCAGCCAATCTGGGGTTGGTGGCTACACCTTC | CASSQSGVGGYTF
many | TRBJ1-1 | TRBV18 | TRBD1 | TGTGCCAGCTCACCTGCGGCAGGGGGCACTGAAGCTTTCTTT | CASSPAAGGTEAFF
few | TRBJ1-3 | TRBV18 | . | TGTGCCAGCTCACTGGATGAGAGGTCTTACTCTGGAAACACCATATATTTT | CASSLDERSYSGNTIYF
few | TRBJ2-1 | TRBV6-2/TRBV6-3 | TRBD2 | TGTGCCAGCAGTCCGACTAGCGGGAGAGGAGGATCCCGCAATGAGCAGTTCTTC | CASSPTSGRGGSRNEQFF
few | TRBJ2-7 | TRBV5-1 | TRBD1 | TGCGCCAGCAGCTCGGACAGGTCCTACGAGCAGTACTTC | CASSSDRSYEQYF
many | TRBJ2-7 | TRBV28 | . | TGTGCCAGCAGCAGTCTAAAGTCACTCTACGAGCAGTACTTC | CASSSLKSLYEQYF
few | TRBJ1-4 | TRBV7-2 | . | TGTGCCAGCAGCTTAGCAGGGAAGGGGGCTAATGAAAAACTGTTTTTT | CASSLAGKGANEKLFF
few | TRBJ2-2 | TRBV4-2 | . | TGTGCCAGCAGCCAAGATTGGACCGGGGAGCTGTTTTTT | CASSQDWTGELFF
few | TRBJ2-5 | TRBV7-8 | TRBD1 | TGTGCCAGCAGCATGCCAGGGGGCGTACGTTACTTC | CASSMPGGVRYF
many | TRBJ2-1 | TRBV12-3/TRBV12-4 | . | TGTGCCAGCAGTTTAGATGGCGGTTCCTACAATGAGCAGTTCTTC | CASSLDGGSYNEQFF
many | TRBJ2-5 | TRBV7-2 | . | TGTGCCAGCAGCTTAGGTGCCGAAGAGACCCAGTACTTC | CASSLGAEETQYF